This entry is about one TCR beta chain. Its target is not known. The sample originates from a study of beta chain features in type 1 diabetes. Across the whole study: Cell yields, gender and age were comparable in patients and healthy donors. General study results and limits: TCRB CDR3 length was moderately but significantly reduced in all four CD4+ subsets of Type 1 diabetes patients.

All of the isolated RNA was reverse transcribed, so expressed TCRB transcripts were sequenced. Read counts averaged around 3.9 million for samples of naive, central memory and regulatory T cells. This table comes from immunoSEQ multiplex PCR, and its TCRdb copy is limited to in-frame clones, with some not included. The profile shows a few hundred thousand clones, less than 30% of them singletons. Sorting based on CD45RO/CCR7/CD25/CD127/CD95/CD27 separated CD4+ naive, central memory, regulatory and stem cell-like memory cells. The clonotype originates from a woman aged 25 to 39 with type 1 diabetes. Sequencing was performed on naive CD4+ T cells from blood.

The CDR3 sequence is CASSYDRLNQPQHF. CDR3 sequence (DNA): TGTGCCAGCAGTTACGACAGGCTAAATCAGCCCCAGCATTTT. The chain links TRBV6-5 to TRBJ1-5; TRBD1 is a possible D gene (6 bases). Trimming took off 2 bases at V and 4 bases at J, with 9 bases between the two ends. Germline V gene data show CDR1 as MNHEY and CDR2 as SVGAGI. The CDR3 spans 14 residues.